What follows is one T cell receptor (beta chain) and its context. In the source study's methods: Nucleated cell number was recorded as an estimate derived from reference gene primer amplification. Using immunoSEQ multiplex PCR, the repertoire was profiled, and TCRdb retains in-frame clones only, with some absent. V and J calls and clone size follow that table, whereas D and trimming were derived from the DNA. Counted here are over 250,000 clones, roughly 85% occurring once; the ten biggest clones make up roughly 4.6%. This entry is derived from a study of blood T cell repertoires in COVID-19. In the study overall: Both acute and convalescent COVID-19 samples were obtained from the United States, Italy and Spain. From T cells, B-cell-depleted T cells, or PBMCs came the material, which was cDNA or gDNA.

In germline, CDR1 is LGHDT, CDR2 YNNKEL (reference sequence). The CDR3 is 15 residues long. The ends were cut back, 1 base at V and 3 bases at J, with 13 bases in the middle. Sequences were obtained from peripheral blood. The chain couples TRBV3-1 (or the pseudogene TRBV3-2) to TRBJ2-7; no clear D. This TCR derives from a man between 45 and 60 years old with active or convalescent COVID-19. This CDR3 is CASSQALLLDYEQYF. CDR3 nucleotide sequence: TGTGCCAGCAGCCAAGCTCTGTTACTTGACTACGAGCAGTACTTC.